The source of this T cell receptor (beta chain) is a study of T cells in Graves' hyperthyroidism and ophthalmopathy. Study-wide findings and caveats: Blood held most thyroid clonotypes expanded above 0.001 frequency.

As regards this clonotype: Its antigen is unknown. A junction end diverges from the germline sequence, so it may reflect a read error.

The CDR3 regions of TCR beta were amplified from RNA transcripts. In the first-round RT-PCR of the TCR CDR3, the HTBI primer set was used. TCRdb called the multiplex PCR reads again in MiXCR, with one record for every CDR3 protein. The sample carries a few hundred thousand distinct CDR3 sequences, 13% to 15% recorded once. The CDR3 sequence is 13 residues long. The material sequenced was blood. The sequence was obtained from a young woman with Graves' hyperthyroidism. This chain links TRBV12-3 or TRBV12-4 with TRBJ2-5; D remains unclear. The CDR3: CASSLLSQETQHF. The CDR3 region has the DNA TGTGCCAGCAGTTTACTCTCCCAAGAGACCCAGCACTTC.